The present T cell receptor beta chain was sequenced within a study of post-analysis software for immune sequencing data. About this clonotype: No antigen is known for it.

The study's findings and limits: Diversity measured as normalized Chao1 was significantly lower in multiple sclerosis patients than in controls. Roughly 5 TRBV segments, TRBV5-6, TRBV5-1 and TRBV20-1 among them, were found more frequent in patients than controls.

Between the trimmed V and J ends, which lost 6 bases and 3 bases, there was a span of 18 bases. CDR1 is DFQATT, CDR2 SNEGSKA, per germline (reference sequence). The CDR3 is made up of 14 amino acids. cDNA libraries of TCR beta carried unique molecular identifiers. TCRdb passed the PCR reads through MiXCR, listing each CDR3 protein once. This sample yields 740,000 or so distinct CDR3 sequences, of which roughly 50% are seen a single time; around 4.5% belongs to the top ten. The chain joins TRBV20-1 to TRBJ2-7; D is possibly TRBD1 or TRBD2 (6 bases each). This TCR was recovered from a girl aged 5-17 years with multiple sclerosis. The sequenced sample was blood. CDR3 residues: CSAPYSEGGYEQYF. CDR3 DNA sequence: TGCAGTGCACCCTATAGCGAGGGGGGCTACGAGCAGTACTTC.